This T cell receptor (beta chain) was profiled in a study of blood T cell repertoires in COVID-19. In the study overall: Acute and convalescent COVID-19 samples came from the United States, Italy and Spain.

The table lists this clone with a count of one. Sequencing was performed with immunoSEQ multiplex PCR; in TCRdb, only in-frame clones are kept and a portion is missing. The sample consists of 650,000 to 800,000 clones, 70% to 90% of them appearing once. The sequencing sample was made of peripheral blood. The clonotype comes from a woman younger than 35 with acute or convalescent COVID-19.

CDR3 DNA sequence: TGTGCCAGCAGCTCGACAGGGGGCAACGAGCAGTACTTC. It codes for CASSSTGGNEQYF. The chain joins TRBV12-3 or TRBV12-4 to TRBJ2-7, with 10 bases lining up with TRBD1. The J segment lost 5 bases and the V segment lost 6 bases, leaving 4 bases of the junction unmatched. The CDR3 is made up of 13 amino acids.